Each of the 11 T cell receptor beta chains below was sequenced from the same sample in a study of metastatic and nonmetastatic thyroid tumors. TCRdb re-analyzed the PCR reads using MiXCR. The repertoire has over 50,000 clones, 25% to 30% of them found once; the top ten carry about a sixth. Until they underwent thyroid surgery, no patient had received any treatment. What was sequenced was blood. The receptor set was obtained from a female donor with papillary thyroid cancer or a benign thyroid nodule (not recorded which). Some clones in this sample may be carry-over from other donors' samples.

The CDR3 DNA follows: TGTGCCAGCAGTGAAAGGGGGGCAGGATCTTACGAGCAGTACTTC. Its translation: CASSERGAGSYEQYF. The chain carries TRBV6-1 and TRBJ2-7; D tentatively reads TRBD1 or TRBD2 (6 bases each). With 2 bases removed from V and 4 bases from J, the gap between germline ends came to 15 bases. Germline V gene sequence: CDR1 MNHNS, CDR2 SASEGT. The CDR3 is made up of 15 amino acids.

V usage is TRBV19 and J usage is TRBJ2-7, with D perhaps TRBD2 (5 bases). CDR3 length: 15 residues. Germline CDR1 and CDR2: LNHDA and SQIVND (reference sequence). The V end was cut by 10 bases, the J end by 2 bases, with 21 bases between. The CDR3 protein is CATSLWRIGTYEQYF. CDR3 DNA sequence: TGTGCCACCTCCCTTTGGAGGATAGGGACCTACGAGCAGTACTTC.

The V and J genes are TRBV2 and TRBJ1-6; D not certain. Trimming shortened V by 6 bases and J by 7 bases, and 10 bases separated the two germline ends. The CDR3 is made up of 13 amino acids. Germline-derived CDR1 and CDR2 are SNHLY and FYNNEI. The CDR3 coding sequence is TGTGCCAGCAGAGACCGGTTGAATTCACCCCTCCACTTT. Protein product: CASRDRLNSPLHF.

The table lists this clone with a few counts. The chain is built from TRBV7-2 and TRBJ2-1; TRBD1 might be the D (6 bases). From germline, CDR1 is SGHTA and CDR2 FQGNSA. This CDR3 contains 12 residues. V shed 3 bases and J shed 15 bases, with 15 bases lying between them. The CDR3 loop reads CASSFYRQDPFF. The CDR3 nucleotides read TGTGCCAGCAGCTTTTACCGACAGGACCCGTTCTTC.

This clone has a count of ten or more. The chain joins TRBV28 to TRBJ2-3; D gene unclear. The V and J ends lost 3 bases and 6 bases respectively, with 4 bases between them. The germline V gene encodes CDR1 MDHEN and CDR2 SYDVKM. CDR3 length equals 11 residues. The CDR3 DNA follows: TGTGCCAGCAGTTTTGGTGATACGCAGTATTTT. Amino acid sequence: CASSFGDTQYF.

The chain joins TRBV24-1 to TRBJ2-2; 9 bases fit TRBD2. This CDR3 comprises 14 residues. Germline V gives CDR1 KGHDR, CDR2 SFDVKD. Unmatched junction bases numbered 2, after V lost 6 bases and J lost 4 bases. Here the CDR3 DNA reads TGTGCCACCAGTCTAGCGGGAATCACCGGGGAGCTGTTTTTT. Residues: CATSLAGITGELFF.

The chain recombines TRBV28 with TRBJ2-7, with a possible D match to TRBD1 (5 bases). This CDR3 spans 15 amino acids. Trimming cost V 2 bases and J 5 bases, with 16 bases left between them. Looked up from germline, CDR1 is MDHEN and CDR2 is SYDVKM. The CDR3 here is CASSLGSQASNEQYF. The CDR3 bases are TGTGCCAGCAGTTTAGGTTCACAGGCGAGTAACGAGCAGTACTTC.

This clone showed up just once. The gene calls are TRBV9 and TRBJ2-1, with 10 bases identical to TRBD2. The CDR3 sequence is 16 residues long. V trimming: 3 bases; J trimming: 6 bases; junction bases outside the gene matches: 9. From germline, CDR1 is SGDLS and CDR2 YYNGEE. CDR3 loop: CASSDRTSGVRNEQFF. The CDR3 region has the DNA TGTGCCAGCAGCGATCGGACTAGCGGCGTACGCAATGAGCAGTTCTTC.

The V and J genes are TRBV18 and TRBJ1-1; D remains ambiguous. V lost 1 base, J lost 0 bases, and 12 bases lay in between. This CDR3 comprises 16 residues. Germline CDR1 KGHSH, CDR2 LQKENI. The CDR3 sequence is CASSPRVTAMNTEAFF. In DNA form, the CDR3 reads TGTGCCAGCTCACCACGTGTTACAGCTATGAACACTGAAGCTTTCTTT.

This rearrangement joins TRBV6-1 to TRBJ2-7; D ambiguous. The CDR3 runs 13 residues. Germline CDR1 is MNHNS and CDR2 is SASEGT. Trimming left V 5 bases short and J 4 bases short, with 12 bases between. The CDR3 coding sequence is TGTGCCAGCAGTAAACCGGGTCCTTACGAGCAGTACTTC. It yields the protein CASSKPGPYEQYF.

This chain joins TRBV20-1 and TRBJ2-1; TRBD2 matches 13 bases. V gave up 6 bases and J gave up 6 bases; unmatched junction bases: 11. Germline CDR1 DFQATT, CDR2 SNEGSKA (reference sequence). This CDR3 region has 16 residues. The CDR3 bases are TGCAGTGCCCGCTTATCGGGACTAGCGGGGCCCAATGAGCAGTTCTTC. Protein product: CSARLSGLAGPNEQFF.